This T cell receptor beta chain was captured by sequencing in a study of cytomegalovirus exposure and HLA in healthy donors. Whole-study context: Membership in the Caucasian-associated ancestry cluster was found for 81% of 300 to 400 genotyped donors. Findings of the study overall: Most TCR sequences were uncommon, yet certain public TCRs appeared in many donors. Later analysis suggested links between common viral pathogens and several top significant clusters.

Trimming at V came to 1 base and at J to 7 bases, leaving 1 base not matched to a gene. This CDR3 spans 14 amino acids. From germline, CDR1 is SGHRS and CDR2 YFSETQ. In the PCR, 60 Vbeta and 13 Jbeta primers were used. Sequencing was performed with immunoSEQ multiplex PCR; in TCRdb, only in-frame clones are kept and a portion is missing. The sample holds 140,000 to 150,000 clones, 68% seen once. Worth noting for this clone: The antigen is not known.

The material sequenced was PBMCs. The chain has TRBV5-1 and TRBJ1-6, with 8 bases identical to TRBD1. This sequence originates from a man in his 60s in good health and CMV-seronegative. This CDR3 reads CASSLNRGNSPLHF. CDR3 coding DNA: TGCGCCAGCAGCTTGAACAGGGGGAATTCACCCCTCCACTTT.